This T cell receptor beta chain was recorded in a study of vaccination and CD4 T cells after COVID-19. Background on the study: Sampling that followed vaccination took place a median around 71 days after dose two, within a range of 14 to 241. Some control cultures received a CEFX pool, which served as the positive control. Others received an HIV-1 Nef pool or no peptide.

With the Oncomine TCR Beta short-read assay, DNA from cultured CD4+ T cells was sequenced. TCRdb re-called the PCR reads with MiXCR, one entry per CDR3 protein. Of some 11,000 distinct CDR3 sequences listed, 20% were seen once; the top ten hold roughly 14%. The CDR3 totals 16 residues. Per the germline V gene, CDR1 is MNHEY and CDR2 is SMNVEV (reference sequence). V was pared by 4 bases and J by 4 bases, with 19 bases between. Treatment denoted: approximately 9-day PBMC culture with coronavirus spike peptide pools or control peptides (ViraFEST assay). Cells received half-medium changes with fresh IL-2 medium on days 3 and 7. In its sample, this clonotype ranks as medium-sized. What it binds is not known.

The source was CD4+ T cells from blood, cultured in vitro, collected before SARS-CoV-2 vaccination. The TCR originated in a human donor who received a COVID-19 vaccine. V usage is TRBV27 and J usage is TRBJ1-2; D unresolved. The CDR3 nucleotides read TGTGCCAGCAGTTCCCTCCGGACGAGGTCAACCTATGGCTACACCTTC. Its protein product is CASSSLRTRSTYGYTF.